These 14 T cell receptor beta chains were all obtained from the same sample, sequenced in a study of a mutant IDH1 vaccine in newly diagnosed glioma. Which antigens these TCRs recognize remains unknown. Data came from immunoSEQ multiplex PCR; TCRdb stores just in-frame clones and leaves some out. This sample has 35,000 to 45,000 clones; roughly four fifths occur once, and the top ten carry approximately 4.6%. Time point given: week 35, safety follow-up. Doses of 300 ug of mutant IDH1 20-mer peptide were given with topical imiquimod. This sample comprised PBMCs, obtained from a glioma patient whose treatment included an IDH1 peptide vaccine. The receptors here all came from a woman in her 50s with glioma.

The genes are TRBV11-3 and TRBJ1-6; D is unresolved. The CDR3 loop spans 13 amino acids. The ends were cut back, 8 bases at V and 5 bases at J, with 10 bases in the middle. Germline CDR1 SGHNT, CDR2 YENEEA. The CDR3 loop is CASREDHNSPLHF. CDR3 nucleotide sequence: TGTGCCAGCCGAGAGGACCATAATTCACCCCTCCACTTT.

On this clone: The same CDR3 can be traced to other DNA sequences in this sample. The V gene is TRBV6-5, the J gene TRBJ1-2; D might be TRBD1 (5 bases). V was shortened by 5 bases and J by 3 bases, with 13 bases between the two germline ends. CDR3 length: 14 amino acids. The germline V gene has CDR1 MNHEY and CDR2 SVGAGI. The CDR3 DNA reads TGTGCCAGCAGTACCGCCGGGACCGACTATGGCTACACCTTC. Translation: CASSTAGTDYGYTF.

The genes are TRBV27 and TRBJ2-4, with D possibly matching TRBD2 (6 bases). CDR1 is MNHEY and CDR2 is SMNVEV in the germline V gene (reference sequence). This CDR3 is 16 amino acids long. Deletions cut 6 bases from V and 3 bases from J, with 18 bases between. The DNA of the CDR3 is TGTGCCAGCAGCCCCCGGGACGGCGGGGACAAAAACATTCAGTACTTC. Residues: CASSPRDGGDKNIQYF.

CDR3 region: CASSQGGRASTNEKLFF. The CDR3 DNA is TGTGCCAGCAGCCAAGGGGGACGGGCCTCAACTAATGAAAAACTGTTTTTT. V gene TRBV4-2 combines with J gene TRBJ1-4; possibly TRBD1 for D (5 bases). Germline values: CDR1 LGHNA, CDR2 YNFKEQ. This CDR3 is built from 17 residues. V was cut by 1 base and J by 0 bases, with 12 bases left in between.

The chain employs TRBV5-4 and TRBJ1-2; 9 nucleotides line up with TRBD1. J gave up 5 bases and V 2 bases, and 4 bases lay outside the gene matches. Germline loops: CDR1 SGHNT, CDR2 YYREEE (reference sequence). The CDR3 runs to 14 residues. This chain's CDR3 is CASSLQGAGYGYTF. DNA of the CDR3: TGTGCCAGCAGCTTACAGGGGGCGGGTTATGGCTACACCTTC.

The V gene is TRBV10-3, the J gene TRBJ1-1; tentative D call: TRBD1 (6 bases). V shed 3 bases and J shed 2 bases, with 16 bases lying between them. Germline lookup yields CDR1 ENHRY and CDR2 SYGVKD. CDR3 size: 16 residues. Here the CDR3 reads CAISDRGAKVNTEAFF. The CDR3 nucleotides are TGTGCCATCAGTGATAGGGGGGCTAAGGTAAACACTGAAGCTTTCTTT.

CDR3 residues: CASSDQGGNSPLHF. CDR3 bases: TGCGCCAGCAGTGATCAGGGCGGTAATTCACCCCTCCACTTT. The chain recombines TRBV10-2 with TRBJ1-6; tentatively, D is TRBD1 (5 bases). Trimming pared 3 bases from V and 6 bases from J, leaving 9 bases between. This CDR3 region has 14 residues. Germline V gene sequence: CDR1 WSHSY, CDR2 SAAADI.

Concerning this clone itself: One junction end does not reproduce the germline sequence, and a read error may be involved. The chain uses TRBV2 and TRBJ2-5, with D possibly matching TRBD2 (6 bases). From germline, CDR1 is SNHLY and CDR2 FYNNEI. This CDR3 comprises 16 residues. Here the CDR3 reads CASREGGEDARETQYF. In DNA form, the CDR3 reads TGTGCCAGCAGGGAAGGCGGGGAGGACGCCAGGGAGACCCAGTACTTC.

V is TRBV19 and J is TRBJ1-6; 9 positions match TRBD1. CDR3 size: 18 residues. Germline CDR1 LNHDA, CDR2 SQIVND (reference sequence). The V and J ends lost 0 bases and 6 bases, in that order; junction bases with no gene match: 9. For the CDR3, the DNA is TGTGCCAGTAGTATAGAGGGGACAGGGAAAGGATCTAATTCACCCCTCCACTTT. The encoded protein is CASSIEGTGKGSNSPLHF.

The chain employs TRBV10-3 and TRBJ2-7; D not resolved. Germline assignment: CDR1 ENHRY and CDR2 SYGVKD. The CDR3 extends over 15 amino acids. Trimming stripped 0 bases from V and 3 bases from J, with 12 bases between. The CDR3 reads CAISESFGSNYEQYF. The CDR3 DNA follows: TGTGCCATCAGTGAGTCATTTGGGTCTAACTACGAGCAGTACTTC.

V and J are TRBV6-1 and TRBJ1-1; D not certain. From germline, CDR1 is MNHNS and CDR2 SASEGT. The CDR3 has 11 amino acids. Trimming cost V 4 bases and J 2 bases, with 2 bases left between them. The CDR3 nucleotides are TGTGCCAGCAGTGCAAACACTGAAGCTTTCTTT. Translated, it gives CASSANTEAFF.

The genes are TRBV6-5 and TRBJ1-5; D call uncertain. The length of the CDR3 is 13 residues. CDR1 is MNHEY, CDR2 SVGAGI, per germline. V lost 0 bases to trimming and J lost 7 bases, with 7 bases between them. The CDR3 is CASSYSIYQPQHF. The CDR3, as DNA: TGTGCCAGCAGTTACTCGATATACCAGCCCCAGCATTTT.

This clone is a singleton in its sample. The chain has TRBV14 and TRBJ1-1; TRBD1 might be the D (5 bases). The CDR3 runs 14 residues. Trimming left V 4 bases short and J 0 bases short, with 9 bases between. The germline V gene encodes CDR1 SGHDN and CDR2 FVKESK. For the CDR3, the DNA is TGTGCCAGCAGCCCCCGGGGACTGAACACTGAAGCTTTCTTT. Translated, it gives CASSPRGLNTEAFF.

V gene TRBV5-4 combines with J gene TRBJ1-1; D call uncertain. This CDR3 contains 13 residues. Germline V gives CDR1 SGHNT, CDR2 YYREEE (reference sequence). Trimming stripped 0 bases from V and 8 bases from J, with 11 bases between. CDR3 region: CASSLVGAAEAFF. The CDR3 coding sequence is TGTGCCAGCAGCTTGGTTGGCGCCGCGGAAGCTTTCTTT.